This T cell receptor (beta chain) was recovered during a study of T cell responses to AZD1222 COVID-19 vaccine. This clone has a single count. This CDR3 region has 15 residues. Looked up from germline, CDR1 is MNHEY and CDR2 is SVGAGI. V shed 2 bases and J 7 bases; nucleotides not matched to a gene: 8. TCRdb keeps only in-frame clones here, not all; method: immunoSEQ multiplex PCR. The sample includes around 70,000 clones, around 90% of them seen just once. This sequence joins TRBV6-5 and TRBJ2-7; 10 bases are shared with TRBD1. This sequence originates from an adult who received the AZD1222 COVID-19 vaccine. This specimen was peripheral blood, taken 28 days after the second AZD1222 dose. The CDR3 loop is CASSYQGQGIWEQYF. CDR3 nucleotide sequence: TGTGCCAGCAGTTACCAGGGACAGGGGATATGGGAGCAGTACTTC.